Each of the 24 T cell receptor beta chains below was sequenced from the same sample in a study of T-cell reconstitution after alpha-beta-depleted transplantation in children. A library of TCRbeta sequences, prepared with unique molecular identifiers, was generated. Each CDR3 protein gets one entry after TCRdb re-called the PCR reads with MiXCR. This table holds just under 250,000 distinct CDR3 sequences, roughly a quarter found once. The source material was PBMCs, sampled before TCRalphabeta/CD19-depleted stem cell transplant. Receptor source: a girl aged 2-9 years with Fanconi anemia, due to receive a stem cell transplant.

This clonotype has at least ten counts. This chain links TRBV12-3 or TRBV12-4 with TRBJ2-1, with 10 nucleotides matching TRBD2. J lost 13 bases, V lost 7 bases, and 10 bases had no gene match. The CDR3 runs 13 residues. CDR3 in DNA: TGTGCCAGCACTCCCGGGACTAGCGCAAGTCAGTTCTTC. Its protein is CASTPGTSASQFF.

This clonotype was found many times. The V and J genes are TRBV29-1 and TRBJ2-1; D unresolved. CDR3 size: 12 residues. Germline loops: CDR1 SQVTM, CDR2 ANQGSEA. V lost 4 bases and J 6 bases, leaving 10 bases between the germline ends. For the CDR3, the DNA is TGCAGCGTTGTCCCTAACCCCAATGAGCAGTTCTTC. Its protein is CSVVPNPNEQFF.

J is TRBJ1-2 and V is TRBV20-1; D is undetermined. Germline lookup yields CDR1 DFQATT and CDR2 SNEGSKA (reference sequence). The V gene lost 4 bases and the J gene lost 5 bases, with 17 bases spanning the gap. CDR3 length: 14 amino acids. CDR3 amino acids: CSAKEWVRLYGYTF. CDR3 nucleotide sequence: TGCAGTGCTAAAGAATGGGTGCGGCTTTATGGCTACACCTTC.

This clonotype was found a few times. This sequence joins TRBV7-9 and TRBJ2-1; 7 bases agree with TRBD1. Trimming cost V 6 bases and J 7 bases; bases outside gene matches: 9. The CDR3 is 14 residues long. Germline values: CDR1 SEHNR, CDR2 FQNEAQ (reference sequence). CDR3 sequence: CASSSNKQGNEQFF. The CDR3 DNA sequence: TGTGCCAGCAGTTCCAATAAACAGGGGAATGAGCAGTTCTTC.

This clonotype appeared a few times. This CDR3 reads CASSLGPYVTQYF. CDR3 nucleotide sequence: TGCGCCAGCAGCTTGGGGCCCTATGTTACGCAGTATTTT. This sequence joins TRBV5-1 and TRBJ2-3; D is unresolved. The germline V gene encodes CDR1 SGHRS and CDR2 YFSETQ. V dropped 0 bases and J dropped 8 bases, with 10 bases sitting between them. The CDR3 runs to 13 residues.

This clonotype was seen at least ten times. This chain's CDR3 is CSATQGSVSYEQYF. The CDR3 region has the DNA TGCAGTGCTACACAGGGCTCCGTGTCCTACGAGCAGTACTTC. V usage is TRBV20-1 and J usage is TRBJ2-7, with TRBD1 as a possible D gene (6 bases). CDR1 is DFQATT, CDR2 SNEGSKA, per germline (reference sequence). The CDR3 is 14 amino acids. V lost 4 bases and J 1 base, leaving 14 bases between the germline ends.

This clonotype was seen a few times. The chain uses TRBV7-8 and TRBJ2-1, with TRBD2 matching 7 bases. Looked up from germline, CDR1 is SGHVS and CDR2 is FQNEAQ. The CDR3 runs 16 residues. Trimming took 0 bases from V and 0 from J; bases not matched to a gene: 2. CDR3 nucleotides: TGTGCCAGCAGCTTAGCACGGACTAGCTCCTACAATGAGCAGTTCTTC. Translating it yields CASSLARTSSYNEQFF.

The gene calls are TRBV15 and TRBJ2-4, with D unclear. CDR1 is LNHNV and CDR2 is YYDKDF in the germline V gene (reference sequence). V gave up 0 bases and J gave up 1 base, with 4 bases separating them. CDR3 length equals 14 residues. CDR3 in amino acids: CATSREVAKNIQYF. Written as DNA, the CDR3 is TGTGCCACCAGCAGAGAGGTGGCCAAAAACATTCAGTACTTC.

This clonotype has at least ten counts. The gene calls are TRBV18 and TRBJ1-3, with no clear D. CDR1 KGHSH and CDR2 LQKENI come from the germline V gene. CDR3 size: 13 residues. Between the trimmed V and J ends, which lost 4 bases and 4 bases, there was a span of 8 bases. The CDR3 reads CASSQEQGNTIYF. The CDR3 coding sequence is TGTGCCAGCTCACAAGAACAAGGAAACACCATATATTTT.

This sequence joins TRBV5-1 and TRBJ2-3, with 13 bases that match TRBD2. CDR3 size: 18 residues. The junction had 7 bases not matched to a gene; V was cut back by 0 bases and J by 3 bases. The germline V gene has CDR1 SGHRS and CDR2 YFSETQ. The CDR3 sequence is CASSLVGLAGINTDTQYF. CDR3 bases: TGCGCCAGCAGCTTGGTGGGACTAGCGGGAATTAATACAGATACGCAGTATTTT.

This clonotype has more than one count but fewer than ten. V and J are TRBV20-1 and TRBJ2-7; no firm D call. Germline-derived CDR1 and CDR2 are DFQATT and SNEGSKA (reference sequence). Trimming stripped 2 bases from V and 6 bases from J, with 5 bases between. This CDR3 has 10 amino acids. For the CDR3, the DNA is TGCAGTGCTAGACAGGTCGAGCAGTACTTC. Amino acid sequence: CSARQVEQYF.

V is TRBV20-1 and J is TRBJ2-7; D might be TRBD1 or TRBD2, each matching 5 bases. V lost 5 bases, J lost 4 bases, and 12 bases lay in between. Germline lookup yields CDR1 DFQATT and CDR2 SNEGSKA (reference sequence). This CDR3 comprises 12 residues. The CDR3 region has the DNA TGCAGTGCTCCTAGGGACGGTTACGAGCAGTACTTC. The encoded protein is CSAPRDGYEQYF.

The CDR3 loop reads CSACSGRSSYEQYF. Written as DNA, the CDR3 is TGCAGTGCTTGTAGCGGGAGGAGCTCCTACGAGCAGTACTTC. V and J are TRBV20-1 and TRBJ2-7, with 10 bases identical to TRBD2. The germline CDR1 and CDR2 sequences are DFQATT and SNEGSKA (reference sequence). This CDR3 spans 14 amino acids. J gave up 0 bases and V 5 bases, and 4 bases lay outside the gene matches.

This clonotype was detected a few times. This chain joins TRBV28 and TRBJ1-4, with 9 positions matching TRBD1. The CDR3 has 15 residues. Germline V gene lookup returns CDR1 MDHEN and CDR2 SYDVKM. With V trimmed by 7 bases and J by 7 bases, 10 bases remained unmatched. CDR3 DNA sequence: TGTGCCAGCACCTTTTTGACAGGGGGAGGTGAAAAACTGTTTTTT. Translated, it gives CASTFLTGGGEKLFF.

V usage is TRBV4-1 and J usage is TRBJ2-7, with 9 bases that match TRBD1. Looked up from germline, CDR1 is MGHRA and CDR2 is YSYEKL. The CDR3 runs to 17 residues. Losses at the gene ends were 0 bases for V and 3 bases for J; bases not matched to a gene: 9. In DNA form, the CDR3 reads TGCGCCAGCAGCCAAGAGGCTTTCCGGGGACAGGGCTACGAGCAGTACTTC. Its protein product is CASSQEAFRGQGYEQYF.

This clonotype was counted ten times or more. The V call is TRBV7-3, the J call TRBJ2-1, with D unclear. From germline, CDR1 is SGHTA and CDR2 FQGTGA. The CDR3 has 15 amino acids. V was cut by 2 bases and J by 2 bases, with 10 bases left in between. The CDR3 is CASSLGWGTYNEQFF. CDR3 DNA: TGTGCCAGCAGCTTAGGGTGGGGTACCTACAATGAGCAGTTCTTC.

This sequence joins TRBV20-1 and TRBJ1-5, with D perhaps TRBD1 (5 bases). CDR3 length equals 16 residues. Germline V gene lookup returns CDR1 DFQATT and CDR2 SNEGSKA (reference sequence). Between the trimmed V and J ends, which lost 3 bases and 4 bases, there was a span of 19 bases. CDR3 in amino acids: CSARGILVGGNQPQHF. The CDR3 DNA reads as TGCAGTGCTAGGGGAATCCTGGTGGGGGGGAATCAGCCCCAGCATTTT.

The gene calls are TRBV7-6 and TRBJ2-2; 7 bases line up with TRBD2. The trim removed 3 bases at V and 6 bases at J, leaving 1 base unmatched. The CDR3 is 13 residues long. Germline V lookup: CDR1 SGHVS, CDR2 FNYEAQ. As DNA, the CDR3 is TGTGCCAGCAGCTTTAGCGGGTCCGGGGAGCTGTTTTTT. Translating it yields CASSFSGSGELFF.

The chain links TRBV5-1 to TRBJ2-1, with D possibly being TRBD1 or TRBD2 (6 bases each). Deletions cut 5 bases from V and 15 bases from J, with 24 bases between. Germline-derived CDR1 and CDR2 are SGHRS and YFSETQ. The CDR3 is 14 amino acids. CDR3 nucleotides: TGCGCCAGCAGTGAAAACCTAGGGGGGAAAGCTAGGTTCTTC. It specifies CASSENLGGKARFF.

In this sample, this clonotype turned up many times. The V and J genes are TRBV27 and TRBJ2-7, with unresolved D. The CDR3 is made up of 13 amino acids. Deletions cut 3 bases from V and 1 base from J, with 7 bases between. Germline CDR1 reads MNHEY; CDR2 reads SMNVEV (reference sequence). In nucleotides, the CDR3 is TGTGCCAGCAGTTTGGCAGTATCCTACGAGCAGTACTTC. Translated: CASSLAVSYEQYF.

This clonotype was seen repeatedly, ten times or more. The gene calls are TRBV29-1 and TRBJ2-1, with 9 bases that match TRBD2. V shed 7 bases and J 5 bases; nucleotides not matched to a gene: 12. This CDR3 is 15 amino acids long. The germline gives CDR1 SQVTM, CDR2 ANQGSEA. The CDR3 bases are TGCAGCGGTTGTGTTCTAGCGGGGCTAAACAATGAGCAGTTCTTC. This encodes CSGCVLAGLNNEQFF.

V is TRBV5-1 and J is TRBJ2-7, with D possibly being TRBD1 or TRBD2 (5 bases each). Per germline, CDR1 SGHRS and CDR2 YFSETQ. CDR3 length equals 14 residues. V lost 3 bases and J 6 bases, leaving 16 bases between the germline ends. The CDR3 here is CASSYSEGLLEQYF. CDR3 coding DNA: TGCGCCAGCAGCTATAGCGAGGGGCTCCTCGAGCAGTACTTC. Full variable domain (outside the CDR3, taken from reference TRBV5-1 and TRBJ2-7): KAGVTQTPRYLIKTRGQQVTLSCSPISGHRSVSWYQQTPGQGLQFLFEYFSETQRNKGNFPGRFSGRQFSNSRSEMNVSTLELGDSALYLCASSYSEGLLEQYFGPGTRLTVT.

The chain has TRBV20-1 and TRBJ2-1, with TRBD2 matching 9 bases. V dropped 3 bases and J dropped 8; count of bases not matched to a gene: 11. This CDR3 comprises 15 residues. CDR1 and CDR2 (germline): DFQATT, SNEGSKA (reference sequence). The CDR3 nucleotides read TGCAGTGCTAGGGACAATAGCGGGAGTTACGATGAGCAGTTCTTC. It codes for CSARDNSGSYDEQFF.

This clonotype was seen repeatedly, ten times or more. V usage is TRBV12-3 or TRBV12-4 and J usage is TRBJ2-1; D might be TRBD2 (5 bases). This CDR3 has 10 residues. V was shortened by 9 bases and J by 9 bases, with 9 bases between the two germline ends. The CDR3 DNA follows: TGTGCCAGTGGCGGGCCTGAGCAGTTCTTC. Translation: CASGGPEQFF.